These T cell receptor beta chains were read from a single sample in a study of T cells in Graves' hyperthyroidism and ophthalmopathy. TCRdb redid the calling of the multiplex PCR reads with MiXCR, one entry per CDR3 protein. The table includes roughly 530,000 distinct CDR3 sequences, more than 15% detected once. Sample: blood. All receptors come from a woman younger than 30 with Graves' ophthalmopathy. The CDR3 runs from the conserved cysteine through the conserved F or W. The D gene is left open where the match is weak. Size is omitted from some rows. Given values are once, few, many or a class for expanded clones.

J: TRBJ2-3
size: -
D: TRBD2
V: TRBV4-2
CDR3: CASCPRLAGAGDTQYF
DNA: TGTGCCAGCTGCCCCAGACTAGCGGGGGCGGGAGATACGCAGTATTTT

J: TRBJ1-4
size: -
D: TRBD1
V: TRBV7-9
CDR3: CASSLEAGTEYSTNEKLFF
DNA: TGTGCCAGCAGCTTAGAGGCGGGGACAGAATATTCAACTAATGAAAAACTGTTTTTT

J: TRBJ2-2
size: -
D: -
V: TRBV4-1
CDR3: CASSLTGGTGTGELFF
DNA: TGCGCCAGCAGCTTAACTGGGGGAACGGGCACCGGGGAGCTGTTTTTT

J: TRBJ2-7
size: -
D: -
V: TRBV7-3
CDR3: CARTGSSEQYF
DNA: TGTGCCAGAACCGGGTCCTCCGAGCAGTACTTC

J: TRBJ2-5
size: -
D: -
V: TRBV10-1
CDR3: CASSPNAGQETQYF
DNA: TGCGCCAGCAGCCCGAATGCGGGGCAAGAGACCCAGTACTTC

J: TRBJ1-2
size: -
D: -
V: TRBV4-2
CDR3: CASSHLPGEGKYGYTF
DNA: TGTGCCAGCAGCCACCTTCCAGGGGAAGGGAAATATGGCTACACCTTC

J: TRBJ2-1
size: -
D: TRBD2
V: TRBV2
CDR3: CASIPRERESPFF
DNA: TGTGCCAGCATCCCCCGGGAGCGGGAGAGTCCGTTCTTC

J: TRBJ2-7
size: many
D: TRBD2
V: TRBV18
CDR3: CASSPYELAGSENF
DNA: TGTGCCAGCTCACCATACGAACTAGCGGGATCAGAGAACTTC

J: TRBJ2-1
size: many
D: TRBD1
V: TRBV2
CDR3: CASSAGQGSYNEQFF
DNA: TGTGCCAGCAGCGCCGGACAGGGATCCTACAATGAGCAGTTCTTC

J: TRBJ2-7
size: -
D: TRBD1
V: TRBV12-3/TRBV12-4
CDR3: CASRGMGQGSYEQYF
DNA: TGTGCCAGCAGGGGGATGGGACAGGGCTCCTACGAGCAGTACTTC

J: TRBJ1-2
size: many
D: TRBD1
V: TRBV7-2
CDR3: CASSLATGNGYTF
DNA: TGTGCCAGCAGCTTAGCGACAGGGAACGGCTACACCTTC

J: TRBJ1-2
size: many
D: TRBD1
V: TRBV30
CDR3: CAWSVPGQKRYGYTF
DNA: TGTGCCTGGAGTGTTCCGGGACAGAAGAGGTATGGCTACACCTTC

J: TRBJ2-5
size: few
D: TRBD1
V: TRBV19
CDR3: CASTARDRGETQYF
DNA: TGTGCCAGTACCGCACGGGACAGGGGAGAGACCCAGTACTTC

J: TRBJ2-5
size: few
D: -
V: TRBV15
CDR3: CATSRGEETQYF
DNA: TGTGCCACCAGCCGAGGGGAGGAGACCCAGTACTTC

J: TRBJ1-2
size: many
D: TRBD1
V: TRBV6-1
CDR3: CASSSGTGGSGGYTF
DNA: TGTGCCAGCAGCTCCGGGACAGGGGGCTCGGGCGGCTACACCTTC

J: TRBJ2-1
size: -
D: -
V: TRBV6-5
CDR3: CASSYSTADYNEQFF
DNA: TGTGCCAGCAGTTACTCGACAGCTGACTACAATGAGCAGTTCTTC

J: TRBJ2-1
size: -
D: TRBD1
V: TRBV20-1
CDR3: CSARRHRGEQFF
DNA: TGCAGTGCTAGACGGCACAGGGGCGAGCAGTTCTTC

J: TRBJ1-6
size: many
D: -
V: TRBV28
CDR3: CASSTGAPYNSPLHF
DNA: TGTGCCAGCAGTACCGGGGCTCCCTATAATTCACCCCTCCACTTT

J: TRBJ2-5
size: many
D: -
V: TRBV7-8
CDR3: CASSLGPTGAQYF
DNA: TGTGCCAGCAGCTTAGGACCAACGGGGGCCCAGTACTTC

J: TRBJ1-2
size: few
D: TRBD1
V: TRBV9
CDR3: CASSPSWTGGAGYGYTF
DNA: TGTGCCAGCAGCCCCTCCTGGACAGGGGGCGCGGGCTATGGCTACACCTTC

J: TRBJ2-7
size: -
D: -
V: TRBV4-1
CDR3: CASQGAYEQYF
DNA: TGCGCCAGCCAAGGGGCCTACGAGCAGTACTTC

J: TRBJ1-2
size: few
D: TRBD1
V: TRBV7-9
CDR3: CASSSGQDYYGYTF
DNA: TGTGCCAGCAGCTCTGGACAGGACTACTATGGCTACACCTTC

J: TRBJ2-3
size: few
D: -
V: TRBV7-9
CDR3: CASSFFKSTDTQYF
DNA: TGTGCCAGCAGCTTCTTTAAAAGCACAGATACGCAGTATTTT

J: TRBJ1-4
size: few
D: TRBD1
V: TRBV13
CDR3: CASSSGTGSHNEKLFF
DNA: TGTGCCAGCAGCTCGGGGACAGGGTCCCATAATGAAAAACTGTTTTTT

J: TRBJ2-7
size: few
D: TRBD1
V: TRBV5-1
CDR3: CASSLEGTGSAEQYF
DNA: TGCGCCAGCAGCTTGGAGGGGACAGGGAGTGCCGAGCAGTACTTC

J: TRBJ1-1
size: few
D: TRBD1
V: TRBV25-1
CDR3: CASSTTGAGNTEAFF
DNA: TGTGCCAGCAGTACGACAGGGGCAGGGAACACTGAAGCTTTCTTT

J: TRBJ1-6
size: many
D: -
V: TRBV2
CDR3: CASSAEISPLHF
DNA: TGTGCCAGCAGTGCCGAGATTTCACCCCTCCACTTT

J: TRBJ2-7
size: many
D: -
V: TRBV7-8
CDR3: CASSLWGHSVFEQYF
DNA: TGTGCCAGCAGCTTATGGGGACACTCGGTTTTCGAGCAGTACTTC

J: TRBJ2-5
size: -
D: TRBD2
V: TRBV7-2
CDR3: CASSWGLAGGPETQYF
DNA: TGTGCCAGCAGTTGGGGACTAGCGGGGGGGCCAGAGACCCAGTACTTC

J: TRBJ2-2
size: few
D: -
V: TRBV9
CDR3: CASSGWDTSTGELFF
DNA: TGTGCCAGCAGCGGATGGGACACGTCCACCGGGGAGCTGTTTTTT

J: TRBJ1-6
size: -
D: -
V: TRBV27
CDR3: CASSPPRQSSYNSPLHF
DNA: TGTGCCAGCAGTCCCCCTCGACAGAGCTCCTATAATTCACCCCTCCACTTT

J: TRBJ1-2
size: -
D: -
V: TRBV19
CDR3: CASSIGPSRPYGYTF
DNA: TGTGCCAGTAGTATAGGGCCTAGTCGGCCCTATGGCTACACCTTC

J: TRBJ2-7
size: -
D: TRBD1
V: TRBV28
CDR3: CASSRDRTPYEQYF
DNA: TGTGCCAGCAGTCGGGACAGGACCCCCTACGAGCAGTACTTC

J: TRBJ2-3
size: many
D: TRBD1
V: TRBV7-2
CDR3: CASSSATGGGDTDTQYF
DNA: TGTGCCAGCAGCTCAGCAACAGGGGGCGGGGACACAGATACGCAGTATTTT

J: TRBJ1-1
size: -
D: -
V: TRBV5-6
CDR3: CASSSLGEMSTEAFF
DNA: TGTGCCAGCAGCTCCTTGGGGGAGATGAGCACTGAAGCTTTCTTT

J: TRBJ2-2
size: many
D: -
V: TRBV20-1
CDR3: CSARDAGGGTGELFF
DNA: TGCAGTGCTAGAGATGCTGGGGGCGGCACCGGGGAGCTGTTTTTT

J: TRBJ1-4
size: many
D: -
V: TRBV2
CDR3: CASSEGGRGATNEKLFF
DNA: TGTGCCAGCAGTGAAGGGGGAAGAGGTGCAACTAATGAAAAACTGTTTTTT

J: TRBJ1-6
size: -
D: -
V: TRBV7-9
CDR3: CASSPLRDANSPLHF
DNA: TGTGCCAGCAGCCCCCTTCGGGACGCTAATTCACCCCTCCACTTT

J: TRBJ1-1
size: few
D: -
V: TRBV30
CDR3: CAGGRTEAFF
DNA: TGTGCGGGGGGACGAACTGAAGCTTTCTTT

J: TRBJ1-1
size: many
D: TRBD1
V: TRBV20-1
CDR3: CSARTGGTEAFF
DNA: TGCAGTGCCAGGACAGGGGGCACTGAAGCTTTCTTT

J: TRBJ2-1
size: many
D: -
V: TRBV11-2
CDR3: CASSLAGQAGNEQFF
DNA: TGTGCCAGCAGCTTAGCCGGGCAGGCTGGGAATGAGCAGTTCTTC

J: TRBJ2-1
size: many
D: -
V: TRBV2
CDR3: CASSERGVSSYNEQFF
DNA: TGTGCCAGCAGTGAACGAGGGGTCAGCTCCTACAATGAGCAGTTCTTC

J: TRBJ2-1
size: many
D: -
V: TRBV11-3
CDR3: CASSVRSNEQFF
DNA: TGTGCCAGCAGCGTAAGAAGCAATGAGCAGTTCTTC

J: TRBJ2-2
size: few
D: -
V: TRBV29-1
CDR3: CSVEGGEFSGELFF
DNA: TGCAGCGTTGAAGGGGGAGAGTTCTCCGGGGAGCTGTTTTTT